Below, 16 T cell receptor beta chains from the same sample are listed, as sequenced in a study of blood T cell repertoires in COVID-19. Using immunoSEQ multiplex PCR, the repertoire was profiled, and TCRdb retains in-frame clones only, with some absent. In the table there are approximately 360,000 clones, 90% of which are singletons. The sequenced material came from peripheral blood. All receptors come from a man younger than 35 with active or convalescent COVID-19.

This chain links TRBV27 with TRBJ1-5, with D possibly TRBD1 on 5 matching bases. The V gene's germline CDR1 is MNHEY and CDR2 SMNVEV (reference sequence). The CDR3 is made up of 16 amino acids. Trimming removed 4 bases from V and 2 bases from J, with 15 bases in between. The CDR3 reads CASSSLQVFGNQPQHF. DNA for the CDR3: TGTGCCAGCAGTTCCTTACAGGTTTTTGGCAATCAGCCCCAGCATTTT.

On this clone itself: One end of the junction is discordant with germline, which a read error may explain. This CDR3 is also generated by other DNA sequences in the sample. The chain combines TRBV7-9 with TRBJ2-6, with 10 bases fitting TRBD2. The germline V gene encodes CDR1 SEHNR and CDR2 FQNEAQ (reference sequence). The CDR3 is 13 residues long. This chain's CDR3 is CASSLAGANVLTF. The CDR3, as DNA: TGTGCCAGCAGCCTAGCGGGGGCCAACGTGCTGACTTTC.

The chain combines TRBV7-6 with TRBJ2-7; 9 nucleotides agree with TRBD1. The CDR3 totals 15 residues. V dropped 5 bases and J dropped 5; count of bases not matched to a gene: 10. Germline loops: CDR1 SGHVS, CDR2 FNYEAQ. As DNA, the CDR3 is TGTGCCAGCAGCCCCTGGACAGGGGAGTCGGACGAGCAGTACTTC. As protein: CASSPWTGESDEQYF.

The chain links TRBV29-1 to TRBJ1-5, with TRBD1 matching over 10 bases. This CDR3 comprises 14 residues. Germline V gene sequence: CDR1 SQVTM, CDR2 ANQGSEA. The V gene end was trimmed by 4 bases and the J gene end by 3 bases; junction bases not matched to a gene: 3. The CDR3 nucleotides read TGCAGCGTTGGGACAGGGGGTAACAATCAGCCCCAGCATTTT. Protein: CSVGTGGNNQPQHF.

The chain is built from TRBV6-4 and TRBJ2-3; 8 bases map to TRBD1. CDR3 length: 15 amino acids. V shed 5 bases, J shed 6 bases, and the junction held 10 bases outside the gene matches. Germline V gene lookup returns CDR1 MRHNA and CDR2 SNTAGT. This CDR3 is CASSLGQGASDTQYF. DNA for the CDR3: TGTGCCAGCAGTTTAGGTCAGGGGGCATCGGATACGCAGTATTTT.

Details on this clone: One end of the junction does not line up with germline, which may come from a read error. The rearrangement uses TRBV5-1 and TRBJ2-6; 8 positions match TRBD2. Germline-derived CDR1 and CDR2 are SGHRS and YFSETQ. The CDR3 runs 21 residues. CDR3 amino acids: CASSLVVLAGGPESGANVLTF. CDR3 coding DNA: TGCGCCAGCAGCTTGGTGGTGTTGGCGGGGGGACCCGAATCTGGGGCCAACGTGCTGACTTTC.

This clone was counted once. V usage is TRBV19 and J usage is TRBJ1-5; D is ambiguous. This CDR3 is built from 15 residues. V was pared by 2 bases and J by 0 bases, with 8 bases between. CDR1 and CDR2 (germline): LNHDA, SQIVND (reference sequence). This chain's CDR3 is CASSIMSYSNQPQHF. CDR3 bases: TGTGCCAGTAGTATAATGAGCTATAGCAATCAGCCCCAGCATTTT.

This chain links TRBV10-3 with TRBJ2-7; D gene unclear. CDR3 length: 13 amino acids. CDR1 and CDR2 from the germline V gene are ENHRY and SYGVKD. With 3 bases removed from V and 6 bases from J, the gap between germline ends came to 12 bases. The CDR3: CAISEPGEIEQYF. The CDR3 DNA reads TGTGCCATCAGTGAACCTGGAGAGATCGAGCAGTACTTC.

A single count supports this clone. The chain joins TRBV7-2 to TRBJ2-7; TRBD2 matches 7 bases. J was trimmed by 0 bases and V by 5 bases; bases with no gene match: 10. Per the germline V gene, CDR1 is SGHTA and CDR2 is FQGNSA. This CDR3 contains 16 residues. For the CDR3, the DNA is TGTGCCAGCAGCGCTCAACTAGCGCGAAGCTCCTACGAGCAGTACTTC. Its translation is CASSAQLARSSYEQYF. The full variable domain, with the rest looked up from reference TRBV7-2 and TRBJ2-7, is GAGVSQSPSNKVTEKGKDVELRCDPISGHTALYWYRQSLGQGLEFLIYFQGNSAPDKSGLPSDRFSAERTGGSVSTLTIQRTQQEDSAVYLCASSAQLARSSYEQYFGPGTRLTVT.

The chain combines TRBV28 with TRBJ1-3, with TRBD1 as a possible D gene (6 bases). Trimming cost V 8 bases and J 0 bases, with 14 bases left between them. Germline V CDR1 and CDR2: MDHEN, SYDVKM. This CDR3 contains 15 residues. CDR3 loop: CASAGGDNSGNTIYF. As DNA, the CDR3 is TGTGCCAGCGCTGGTGGGGACAACTCTGGAAACACCATATATTTT.

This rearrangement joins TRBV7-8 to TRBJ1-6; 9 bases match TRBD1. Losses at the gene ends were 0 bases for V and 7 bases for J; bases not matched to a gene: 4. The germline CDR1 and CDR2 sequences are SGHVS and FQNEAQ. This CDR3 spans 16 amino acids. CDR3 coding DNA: TGTGCCAGCAGCTTAGCGGTCGGACAGGGGAATTCACCCCTCCACTTT. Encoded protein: CASSLAVGQGNSPLHF.

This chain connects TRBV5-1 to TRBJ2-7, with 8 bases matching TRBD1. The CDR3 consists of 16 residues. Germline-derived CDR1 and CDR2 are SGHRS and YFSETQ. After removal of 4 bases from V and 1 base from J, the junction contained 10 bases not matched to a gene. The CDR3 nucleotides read TGCGCCAGCAGCGGCGGGACAGGCAGAATATCCTACGAGCAGTACTTC. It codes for CASSGGTGRISYEQYF. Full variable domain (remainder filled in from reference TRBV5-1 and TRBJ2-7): KAGVTQTPRYLIKTRGQQVTLSCSPISGHRSVSWYQQTPGQGLQFLFEYFSETQRNKGNFPGRFSGRQFSNSRSEMNVSTLELGDSALYLCASSGGTGRISYEQYFGPGTRLTVT.

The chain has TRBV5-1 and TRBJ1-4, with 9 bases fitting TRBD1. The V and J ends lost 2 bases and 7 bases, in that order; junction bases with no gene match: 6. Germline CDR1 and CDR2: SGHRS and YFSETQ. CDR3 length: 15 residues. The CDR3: CASSFTGGMGEKLFF. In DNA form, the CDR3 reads TGCGCCAGCAGCTTTACAGGGGGCATGGGTGAAAAACTGTTTTTT.

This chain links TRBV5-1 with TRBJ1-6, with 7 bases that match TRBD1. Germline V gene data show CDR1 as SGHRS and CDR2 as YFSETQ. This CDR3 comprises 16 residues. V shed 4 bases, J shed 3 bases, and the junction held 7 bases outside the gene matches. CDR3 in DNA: TGCGCCAGCAGCGGAATGGGACAGAACTATAATTCACCCCTCCACTTT. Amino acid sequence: CASSGMGQNYNSPLHF.

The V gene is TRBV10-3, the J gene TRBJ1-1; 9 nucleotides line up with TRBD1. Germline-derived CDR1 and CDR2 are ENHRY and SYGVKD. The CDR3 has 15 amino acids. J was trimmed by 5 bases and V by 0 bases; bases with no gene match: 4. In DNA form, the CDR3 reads TGTGCCATCAGTGAGTCTGGGACAGGGAAGACTGAAGCTTTCTTT. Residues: CAISESGTGKTEAFF.

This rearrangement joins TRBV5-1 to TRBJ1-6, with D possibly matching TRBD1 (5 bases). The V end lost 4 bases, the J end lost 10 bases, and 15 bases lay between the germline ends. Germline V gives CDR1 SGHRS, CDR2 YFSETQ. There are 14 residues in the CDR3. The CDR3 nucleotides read TGCGCCAGCAGCCGGGGACTCCTCGAGTCACCCCTCCACTTT. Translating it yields CASSRGLLESPLHF. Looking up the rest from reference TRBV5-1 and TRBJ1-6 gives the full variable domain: KAGVTQTPRYLIKTRGQQVTLSCSPISGHRSVSWYQQTPGQGLQFLFEYFSETQRNKGNFPGRFSGRQFSNSRSEMNVSTLELGDSALYLCASSRGLLESPLHFGNGTRLTVT.